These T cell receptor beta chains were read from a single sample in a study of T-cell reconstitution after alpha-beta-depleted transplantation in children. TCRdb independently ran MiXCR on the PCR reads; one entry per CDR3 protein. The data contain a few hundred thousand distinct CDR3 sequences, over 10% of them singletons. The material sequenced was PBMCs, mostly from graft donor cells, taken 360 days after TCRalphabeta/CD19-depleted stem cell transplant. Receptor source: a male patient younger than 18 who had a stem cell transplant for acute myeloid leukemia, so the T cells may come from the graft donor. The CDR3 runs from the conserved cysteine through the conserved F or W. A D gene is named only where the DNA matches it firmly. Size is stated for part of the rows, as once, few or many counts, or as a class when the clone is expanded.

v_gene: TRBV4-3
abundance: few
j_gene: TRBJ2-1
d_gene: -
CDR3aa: CASSQEEGLRYVDEQFF
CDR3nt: TGCGCCAGCAGCCAAGAGGAGGGACTGAGATATGTTGATGAGCAGTTCTTC

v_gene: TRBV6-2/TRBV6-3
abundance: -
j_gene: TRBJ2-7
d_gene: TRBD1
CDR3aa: CASRLWTGDYEQYF
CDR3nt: TGTGCCAGCAGACTTTGGACAGGGGACTACGAGCAGTACTTC

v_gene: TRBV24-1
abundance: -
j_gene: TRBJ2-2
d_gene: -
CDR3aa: CATSDLRWGTGELFF
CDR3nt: TGTGCCACCAGTGATTTGAGATGGGGGACCGGGGAGCTGTTTTTT

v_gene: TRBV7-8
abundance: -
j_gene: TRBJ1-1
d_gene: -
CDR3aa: CASIQPALFNTEAFF
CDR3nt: TGTGCCAGCATCCAACCGGCTCTTTTTAACACTGAAGCTTTCTTT

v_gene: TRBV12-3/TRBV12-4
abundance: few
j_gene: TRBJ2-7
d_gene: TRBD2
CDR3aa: CASTALAGGGEQYF
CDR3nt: TGTGCCAGCACCGCACTAGCGGGAGGGGGTGAGCAGTACTTC

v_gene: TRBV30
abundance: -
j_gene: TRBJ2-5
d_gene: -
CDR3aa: CAWGSLIVGRETQYF
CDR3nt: TGTGCCTGGGGTTCTCTGATAGTTGGTCGAGAGACCCAGTACTTC

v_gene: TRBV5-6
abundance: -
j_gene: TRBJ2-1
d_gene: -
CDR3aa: CASSFGTGTSGMLGFF
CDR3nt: -

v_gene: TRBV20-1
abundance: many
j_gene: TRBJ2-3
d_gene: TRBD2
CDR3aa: CSASKGSGEGRGGTDTQYF
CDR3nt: TGCAGTGCTTCGAAGGGTAGCGGAGAAGGCCGGGGGGGGACAGATACGCAGTATTTT

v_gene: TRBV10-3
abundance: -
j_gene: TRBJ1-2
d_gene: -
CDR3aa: CAISEETGYYGYTF
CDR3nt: TGTGCCATCAGTGAGGAGACAGGATACTATGGCTACACCTTC

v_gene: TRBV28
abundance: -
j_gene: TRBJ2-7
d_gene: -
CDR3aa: CASSLGGWNEQYF
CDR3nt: TGTGCCAGCAGTTTGGGGGGCTGGAACGAGCAGTACTTC

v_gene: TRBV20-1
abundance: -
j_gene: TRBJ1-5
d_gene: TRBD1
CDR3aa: CSAPGQGRQPQHF
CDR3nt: TGCAGTGCTCCCGGACAGGGACGTCAGCCCCAGCATTTT

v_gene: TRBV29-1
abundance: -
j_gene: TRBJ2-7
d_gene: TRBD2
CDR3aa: CSVEKLAGAYEQYF
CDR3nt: TGCAGCGTTGAAAAGTTAGCGGGGGCCTACGAGCAGTACTTC

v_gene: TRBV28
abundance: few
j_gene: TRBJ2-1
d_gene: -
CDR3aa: CASSLSSSTNQFF
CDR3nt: TGTGCCAGCAGTTTGAGCTCTTCGACCAACCAGTTCTTC

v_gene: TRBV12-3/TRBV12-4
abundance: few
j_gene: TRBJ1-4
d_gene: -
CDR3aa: CASSLYEKLFF
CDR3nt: TGTGCCAGCAGTTTATATGAAAAACTGTTTTTT

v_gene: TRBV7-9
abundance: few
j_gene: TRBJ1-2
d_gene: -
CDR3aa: CASSSSTDRTNYGYTF
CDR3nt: TGTGCCAGCAGCTCGTCCACAGACAGGACTAACTATGGCTACACCTTC